This passage covers 17 T cell receptor beta chains from one sample sequenced in a study of cytomegalovirus exposure and HLA in healthy donors. PCR was performed using 60 Vbeta and 13 Jbeta primers. Measured with immunoSEQ multiplex PCR; TCRdb has only the in-frame clones, and not every one. The repertoire has tens of thousands of clones, under 65% of them found once; the top ten carry 4% to 5.5%. The sample taken for sequencing was PBMCs. Every receptor here comes from a male donor in good health and CMV-seropositive.

This clone was picked up a small number of times. The chain carries TRBV27 and TRBJ2-2; perhaps TRBD2 as D (5 bases). V shed 4 bases and J shed 11 bases, with 17 bases lying between them. The CDR3 runs 14 residues. CDR1 and CDR2 from the germline V gene are MNHEY and SMNVEV (reference sequence). The CDR3 DNA follows: TGTGCCAGCAGTTCTTATTGGGAGACGGACGAGCTGTTTTTT. Amino acid sequence: CASSSYWETDELFF.

This chain uses TRBV6-5 with TRBJ2-7, with TRBD2 matching 7 bases. The CDR3 consists of 13 residues. CDR1 is MNHEY and CDR2 is SVGAGI in the germline V gene. Trimming cost V 10 bases and J 5 bases; bases outside gene matches: 11. The CDR3 region is CATFRLAGDEQYF. The CDR3 bases are TGTGCCACCTTCAGGCTTGCGGGGGACGAGCAGTACTTC.

The chain carries TRBV6-5 and TRBJ2-7; TRBD1 matches at 8 bases. The V and J ends lost 0 bases and 2 bases, in that order; junction bases with no gene match: 3. This CDR3 is built from 15 residues. CDR1 is MNHEY, CDR2 SVGAGI, per germline. The CDR3 bases are TGTGCCAGCAGTTACTCGGACAGGGCCGCCTACGAGCAGTACTTC. This sequence encodes CASSYSDRAAYEQYF.

The CDR3 sequence: CASSLEGQYYQPQHF. The CDR3 coding sequence is TGCGCCAGCAGCTTGGAGGGGCAGTACTATCAGCCCCAGCATTTT. V is TRBV5-1 and J is TRBJ1-5; tentative D call: TRBD1 (5 bases). CDR1 and CDR2 from the germline V gene are SGHRS and YFSETQ. The CDR3 sequence is 15 residues long. V dropped 0 bases and J dropped 5 bases, with 12 bases sitting between them.

The chain couples TRBV15 to TRBJ1-6; perhaps TRBD1 as D (5 bases). V was cut by 5 bases and J by 6 bases, with 11 bases left in between. The CDR3 covers 14 residues. In germline, CDR1 is LNHNV, CDR2 YYDKDF (reference sequence). The DNA of the CDR3 is TGTGCCACCAGCGCGTCGGGGGTTAATTCACCCCTCCACTTT. It yields the protein CATSASGVNSPLHF. Full variable domain (remainder filled in from reference TRBV15 and TRBJ1-6): DAMVIQNPRYQVTQFGKPVTLSCSQTLNHNVMYWYQQKSSQAPKLLFHYYDKDFNNEADTPDNFQSRRPNTSFCFLDIRSPGLGDTAMYLCATSASGVNSPLHFGNGTRLTVT.

V gene TRBV4-1 combines with J gene TRBJ1-2, with TRBD1 as a possible D gene (5 bases). This CDR3 spans 16 amino acids. Germline loops: CDR1 MGHRA, CDR2 YSYEKL. The V end was cut by 0 bases, the J end by 4 bases, with 15 bases between. This chain's CDR3 is CASSQDRGFRGYGYTF. CDR3 nucleotide sequence: TGCGCCAGCAGCCAAGATCGGGGGTTTAGGGGCTATGGCTACACCTTC.

The chain links TRBV5-6 to TRBJ1-1; no clear D. The CDR3 is 15 amino acids. CDR1 and CDR2 (germline): SGHDT, YYEEEE. V lost 1 base and J lost 1, with 11 bases in between. This CDR3 reads CASSLKRASNTEAFF. CDR3 DNA: TGTGCCAGCAGCTTGAAGAGGGCGTCGAACACTGAAGCTTTCTTT.

The V gene is TRBV10-3, the J gene TRBJ1-2; TRBD1 agrees at 7 bases. Per germline, CDR1 ENHRY and CDR2 SYGVKD. The V gene end was trimmed by 4 bases and the J gene end by 4 bases; junction bases not matched to a gene: 3. This CDR3 is built from 13 residues. The CDR3 DNA is TGTGCCATCAGTGCCGGGACAGCCTATGGCTACACCTTC. Its translation: CAISAGTAYGYTF.

This clone was observed a handful of times. V gene TRBV7-9 combines with J gene TRBJ2-7, with TRBD1 matching 9 bases. Per the germline V gene, CDR1 is SEHNR and CDR2 is FQNEAQ (reference sequence). This CDR3 region has 14 residues. With 3 bases clipped from V and 6 bases from J, the junction kept 6 bases outside the gene matches. CDR3 loop: CASSFGQGILEQYF. For the CDR3, the DNA is TGTGCCAGCAGCTTCGGACAGGGGATCCTCGAGCAGTACTTC.

This rearrangement joins TRBV4-1 to TRBJ1-4; D remains ambiguous. The CDR3 runs 16 residues. Per germline, CDR1 MGHRA and CDR2 YSYEKL. Trimming left V 0 bases short and J 8 bases short, with 16 bases between. The CDR3 DNA sequence: TGCGCCAGCAGCCAAGATATGCGCCCGGGAGAGGAAAAACTGTTTTTT. This codes for CASSQDMRPGEEKLFF.

V is TRBV25-1 and J is TRBJ1-6, with D hard to call. The CDR3 consists of 16 residues. V lost 1 base, J lost 5 bases, and 12 bases lay in between. Looked up from germline, CDR1 is MGHDK and CDR2 is SYGVNS. The CDR3 region has the DNA TGTGCCAGCAGTGAATGGGGAGGTGGTGATAATTCACCCCTCCACTTT. This translates into CASSEWGGGDNSPLHF.

The rearrangement links TRBV27 to TRBJ2-7; 8 bases match TRBD1. The CDR3 loop spans 15 amino acids. V shed 3 bases, J shed 3 bases, and the junction held 7 bases outside the gene matches. Germline V gene sequence: CDR1 MNHEY, CDR2 SMNVEV (reference sequence). In DNA form, the CDR3 reads TGTGCCAGCAGTTTTTACGGGACAGGAGACTACGAGCAGTACTTC. Protein product: CASSFYGTGDYEQYF.

Here the CDR3 reads CASSVATGRAGNEQFF. The CDR3 DNA sequence: TGTGCCAGCAGCGTAGCTACCGGGAGGGCTGGTAATGAGCAGTTCTTC. The J gene is TRBJ2-1, the V gene TRBV9; TRBD2 matches 8 bases. The CDR3 has 16 residues. With 0 bases clipped from V and 7 bases from J, the junction kept 9 bases outside the gene matches. Looked up from germline, CDR1 is SGDLS and CDR2 is YYNGEE.

This chain links TRBV28 with TRBJ1-3, with a weak D call TRBD1 (6 bases). V gave up 8 bases and J gave up 3 bases, with 14 bases separating them. Germline values: CDR1 MDHEN, CDR2 SYDVKM. This CDR3 region has 14 residues. The DNA for the CDR3 is TGTGCCAGCCTTTCACAGGGCGGTGGAAACACCATATATTTT. It codes for CASLSQGGGNTIYF.

This clone was picked up a small number of times. The genes are TRBV28 and TRBJ2-5; D is possibly TRBD1 (7 bases). Germline CDR1 and CDR2: MDHEN and SYDVKM. Between the trimmed V and J ends, which lost 6 bases and 4 bases, there was a span of 18 bases. This CDR3 has 15 residues. CDR3 protein: CASREDRVGGETQYF. DNA of the CDR3: TGTGCCAGCAGAGAAGACAGGGTGGGGGGAGAGACCCAGTACTTC.

The chain carries TRBV7-9 and TRBJ1-5; D not resolved. The CDR3 is made up of 13 amino acids. Trimming took off 5 bases at V and 8 bases at J, with 13 bases between the two ends. Germline V gene lookup returns CDR1 SEHNR and CDR2 FQNEAQ (reference sequence). CDR3: CASSPDNIKPQHF. The DNA for the CDR3 is TGTGCCAGCAGCCCAGACAATATCAAGCCCCAGCATTTT.

The V gene is TRBV28, the J gene TRBJ1-5, with a tentative D call TRBD1 (5 bases). This CDR3 has 17 residues. V lost 4 bases to trimming and J lost 3 bases, with 19 bases between them. Germline V gene lookup returns CDR1 MDHEN and CDR2 SYDVKM. CDR3 DNA: TGTGCCAGCAGTTCCGGGGAGGGCAGGGCGGCCAATCAGCCCCAGCATTTT. Translated, it gives CASSSGEGRAANQPQHF.